The sequence of this T cell receptor beta chain was determined in a study of T cells in Graves' hyperthyroidism and ophthalmopathy. Study conclusions and caveats: Blood also showed most of the thyroid clonotypes that were expanded above 0.001.

Under 3 months was the duration of disease in ophthalmopathy patients, who also had a Clinical Activity Score of at least 3 and a NOSPECS grade of at least 4. This clonotype was counted many times. Its antigen remains unidentified. Researchers took RNA transcripts and amplified the TCR beta CDR3 regions from them. A set of HTBI primers served as the primers for a first-round RT-PCR of the TCR CDR3. TCRdb processed the multiplex PCR reads anew with MiXCR; each CDR3 protein has one entry. The table has 600,000 or so distinct CDR3 sequences, 14% seen once. CDR3 length: 15 residues. Unmatched junction bases numbered 4, after V lost 3 bases and J lost 4 bases.

The material sequenced was blood. The gene calls are TRBV12-3 or TRBV12-4 and TRBJ2-1, with 9 positions matching TRBD2. The sequence was collected from a woman between 45 and 65 years old with Graves' ophthalmopathy. The CDR3, as DNA: TGTGCCAGCAGTTTCCAGCGGGAGGCTTACAATGAGCAGTTCTTC. Protein: CASSFQREAYNEQFF.